This entry concerns a single TCR beta chain. Using immunoSEQ multiplex PCR, the repertoire was profiled, and TCRdb retains in-frame clones only, with some absent. The sample includes about 610,000 clones, about 96% of them seen just once. The data were taken from a study of shared clonotypes between healthy human individuals. Germline values: CDR1 SGHRS, CDR2 YFSETQ. The V and J ends lost 3 bases and 2 bases respectively, with 12 bases between them. This CDR3 contains 14 residues. The chain uses TRBV5-1 and TRBJ2-7; the D call may be TRBD1 or TRBD2 (5 bases each). The sample was naive CD4+ T cells sorted from blood. Subset denoted: CD45RA+ positively selected. This TCR was recovered from a woman between 25 and 40 years old in good health. The CDR3 here is CASSYGGRAYEQYF. CDR3 in DNA: TGCGCCAGCAGCTATGGGGGACGGGCCTACGAGCAGTACTTC.